Below, 27 T cell receptor beta chains from the same sample are listed, as sequenced in a study of graft-versus-host responses after intestinal transplantation. TCRdb's copy holds only in-frame clones and misses some; the assay was immunoSEQ multiplex PCR. The repertoire includes some 130,000 clones, just over 90% of them detected once, and 0.16% sits in the top ten. These receptors' targets are unknown. The sequencing here drew on unstimulated CD4+ T cells sorted from spleen or lymph node cells, taken before intestinal transplant. All receptors derive from a human donor who received an intestinal transplant.

The V gene is TRBV5-6, the J gene TRBJ2-3; 9 bases align to TRBD2. This CDR3 spans 17 amino acids. With 1 base clipped from V and 2 bases from J, the junction kept 8 bases outside the gene matches. Per germline, CDR1 SGHDT and CDR2 YYEEEE. The DNA of the CDR3 is TGTGCCAGCAGCTTGAGGTTAGCGGGGGCCGCCACAGATACGCAGTATTTT. This codes for CASSLRLAGAATDTQYF.

The rearrangement joins TRBV10-3 to TRBJ2-1; D is possibly TRBD2 (6 bases). The V end was cut by 7 bases, the J end by 5 bases, with 21 bases between. Per germline, CDR1 ENHRY and CDR2 SYGVKD. The CDR3 loop spans 16 amino acids. The CDR3, as DNA: TGTGCCATCAAAGGGCGGTTAGGTCGGGGGAACAATGAGCAGTTCTTC. This sequence encodes CAIKGRLGRGNNEQFF.

This sequence joins TRBV11-1 and TRBJ2-5; D remains unclear. Germline CDR1 SGHAT, CDR2 FQDESV (reference sequence). This CDR3 is built from 14 residues. With 1 base removed from V and 5 bases from J, the gap between germline ends came to 11 bases. CDR3 nucleotides: TGTGCCAGCAGCTTAGGCCTCACCGCGGAGACCCAGTACTTC. It is translated as CASSLGLTAETQYF.

As DNA, the CDR3 is TGCGCCAGCAGCCCCGGTCCAGGACAGGTTTTCTATGGCTACACCTTC. It yields the protein CASSPGPGQVFYGYTF. The V gene is TRBV4-1, the J gene TRBJ1-2, with TRBD1 identical over 7 bases. The V gene's germline CDR1 is MGHRA and CDR2 YSYEKL. The J segment lost 4 bases and the V segment lost 4 bases, leaving 12 bases of the junction unmatched. This CDR3 has 16 amino acids.

This clone was detected only once. The chain links TRBV5-1 to TRBJ2-2, with D possibly called TRBD1 or TRBD2 (5 bases each). The CDR3 has 17 amino acids. V was cut by 0 bases and J by 1 base, with 13 bases left in between. Germline CDR1 is SGHRS and CDR2 is YFSETQ. CDR3 DNA: TGCGCCAGCAGCTTGGCAGGGAGTTCCTTGAACACCGGGGAGCTGTTTTTT. Translated, it gives CASSLAGSSLNTGELFF.

This sequence joins TRBV19 and TRBJ1-5; no clear D. The CDR3 has 14 amino acids. Germline-derived CDR1 and CDR2 are LNHDA and SQIVND (reference sequence). The V and J ends lost 6 bases and 2 bases respectively, with 11 bases between them. The CDR3 nucleotides read TGTGCCAGTAGATTAGGGTTGGGCAATCAGCCCCAGCATTTT. Translation: CASRLGLGNQPQHF.

This sequence joins TRBV19 and TRBJ1-5; no firm D call. V lost 5 bases and J lost 7, with 15 bases in between. Germline CDR1 and CDR2: LNHDA and SQIVND (reference sequence). This CDR3 region has 14 residues. The CDR3 spells CASSQSTGEQPQHF. The CDR3 DNA reads TGTGCCAGTAGTCAGTCGACGGGAGAACAGCCCCAGCATTTT.

This chain connects TRBV29-1 to TRBJ2-3; D perhaps matches TRBD2 (7 bases). With 6 bases removed from V and 4 bases from J, the gap between germline ends came to 20 bases. Germline V gene sequence: CDR1 SQVTM, CDR2 ANQGSEA. This CDR3 is 15 amino acids long. The DNA for the CDR3 is TGCAGCGTGGCCCCCAAGGGGGGGCCCTCAGATACGCAGTATTTT. As protein: CSVAPKGGPSDTQYF.

This chain uses TRBV5-6 with TRBJ2-5; D possibly uses TRBD1 or TRBD2 (5 bases each). Germline values: CDR1 SGHDT, CDR2 YYEEEE. V lost 0 bases and J lost 4, with 13 bases in between. This CDR3 spans 15 amino acids. CDR3 amino acids: CASSLGGTGIETQYF. In DNA form, the CDR3 reads TGTGCCAGCAGCTTGGGTGGGACGGGAATAGAGACCCAGTACTTC.

The chain links TRBV11-1 to TRBJ1-5; no definite D call. The V gene's germline CDR1 is SGHAT and CDR2 FQDESV (reference sequence). Trimming took 3 bases from V and 7 from J, leaving 10 bases between them. This CDR3 comprises 13 residues. The chain's CDR3 is CASSFSRGQPQHF. The CDR3, as DNA: TGTGCCAGCAGCTTTTCTAGAGGCCAGCCCCAGCATTTT.

V and J are TRBV5-1 and TRBJ2-7; TRBD1 or TRBD2 may be the D gene (5 bases each). The CDR3 consists of 14 residues. Trimming left V 3 bases short and J 5 bases short, with 15 bases between. CDR1 and CDR2 (germline): SGHRS, YFSETQ. The CDR3 DNA reads as TGCGCCAGCAGCTACCGGGGCCCTCGGGACGAGCAGTACTTC. This sequence encodes CASSYRGPRDEQYF. Using reference TRBV5-1 and TRBJ2-7 for the parts outside the CDR3, the full variable domain is KAGVTQTPRYLIKTRGQQVTLSCSPISGHRSVSWYQQTPGQGLQFLFEYFSETQRNKGNFPGRFSGRQFSNSRSEMNVSTLELGDSALYLCASSYRGPRDEQYFGPGTRLTVT.

The CDR3: CATRWGPGLGEKLFF. The DNA of the CDR3 is TGTGCCACCAGGTGGGGGCCGGGGCTAGGCGAAAAACTGTTTTTT. The chain joins TRBV10-3 to TRBJ1-4; tentatively, D is TRBD1 (6 bases). The germline CDR1 and CDR2 sequences are ENHRY and SYGVKD. The CDR3 extends over 15 amino acids. The V gene lost 10 bases and the J gene lost 8 bases, with 23 bases spanning the gap.

The chain recombines TRBV5-1 with TRBJ1-6; D is unresolved. Trimming took 6 bases from V and 6 from J, leaving 13 bases between them. The germline V gene has CDR1 SGHRS and CDR2 YFSETQ. The CDR3 runs 14 residues. This CDR3 reads CASMEGQINSPLHF. CDR3 nucleotides: TGCGCCAGCATGGAGGGCCAGATTAATTCACCCCTCCACTTT.

This clone appeared a few times. The V and J genes are TRBV5-4 and TRBJ1-6; D possibly corresponds to TRBD1 (6 bases). The CDR3 contains 12 residues. V was pared by 3 bases and J by 10 bases, with 8 bases between. CDR1 SGHNT and CDR2 YYREEE come from the germline V gene (reference sequence). The CDR3 coding sequence is TGTGCCAGCAGCTCAGGGGAATCACCCCTCCACTTT. Its translation is CASSSGESPLHF.

The chain links TRBV18 to TRBJ2-3, with TRBD2 matching 9 bases. The CDR3 is made up of 17 amino acids. Germline V gene sequence: CDR1 KGHSH, CDR2 LQKENI. Trimming took 3 bases from V and 0 from J; bases not matched to a gene: 7. The CDR3 spells CASSPRLADYSTDTQYF. CDR3 nucleotide sequence: TGTGCCAGCTCACCCCGACTAGCGGATTATAGCACAGATACGCAGTATTTT.

The chain couples TRBV7-9 to TRBJ1-1; D is uncertain. The V end was cut by 1 base, the J end by 10 bases, with 13 bases between. CDR1 SEHNR and CDR2 FQNEAQ come from the germline V gene (reference sequence). The CDR3 consists of 13 residues. DNA of the CDR3: TGTGCCAGCAGCTTAGGAGTCACCCAGCGAGCTTTCTTT. Protein sequence: CASSLGVTQRAFF.

This CDR3 reads CASSSFWGGTDTQYF. DNA for the CDR3: TGCGCCAGCAGCTCCTTTTGGGGGGGGACAGATACGCAGTATTTT. The chain employs TRBV5-1 and TRBJ2-3, with 7 bases that match TRBD2. V was pared by 3 bases and J by 3 bases, with 7 bases of the junction left unmatched. CDR3 length: 15 amino acids. Germline V gene sequence: CDR1 SGHRS, CDR2 YFSETQ.

The chain joins TRBV5-1 to TRBJ2-1, with a weak D call TRBD1 (6 bases). V lost 7 bases and J lost 4, with 21 bases in between. The germline gives CDR1 SGHRS, CDR2 YFSETQ. This CDR3 is 16 amino acids long. The CDR3 nucleotides read TGCGCCAGCTGTGGATTCGCAGGGGATACGTACAATGAGCAGTTCTTC. Protein product: CASCGFAGDTYNEQFF.

This chain connects TRBV14 to TRBJ1-1, with 10 positions matching TRBD1. V was clipped by 9 bases and J by 5 bases; unmatched bases: 9. Germline CDR1 reads SGHDN; CDR2 reads FVKESK. The CDR3 is 14 amino acids. The CDR3 coding sequence is TGTGCCAGTGGACAAAGGACAGGGGGGACTGAAGCTTTCTTT. Translated, it gives CASGQRTGGTEAFF.

This chain links TRBV5-1 with TRBJ2-7, with a possible D match to TRBD1 (6 bases). CDR1 is SGHRS and CDR2 is YFSETQ in the germline V gene. The germline V and J ends were trimmed by 4 bases and 5 bases, with 16 bases remaining between them. There are 14 residues in the CDR3. The CDR3 protein is CASSNLTGKDEQYF. The CDR3 DNA sequence: TGCGCCAGCAGCAACCTTACAGGGAAGGACGAGCAGTACTTC.

The J gene is TRBJ1-2, the V gene TRBV29-1; D call uncertain. The CDR3 has 11 residues. Germline V gives CDR1 SQVTM, CDR2 ANQGSEA. The germline V and J ends were trimmed by 3 bases and 5 bases, with 7 bases remaining between them. CDR3 DNA: TGCAGCGTTGATTCCGTATATGGCTACACCTTC. As protein: CSVDSVYGYTF. The variable domain in full, completed from reference TRBV29-1 and TRBJ1-2, reads SAVISQKPSRDICQRGTSLTIQCQVDSQVTMMFWYRQQPGQSLTLIATANQGSEATYESGFVIDKFPISRPNLTFSTLTVSNMSPEDSSIYLCSVDSVYGYTFGSGTRLTVV.

The chain is built from TRBV19 and TRBJ1-5, with 8 bases identical to TRBD1. Germline V lookup: CDR1 LNHDA, CDR2 SQIVND (reference sequence). The CDR3 is made up of 17 amino acids. Trimming cost V 5 bases and J 2 bases; bases outside gene matches: 11. Written as DNA, the CDR3 is TGTGCCAGTAGTCCCCGGGACAGGATAGAGCGCAATCAGCCCCAGCATTTT. Translated, it gives CASSPRDRIERNQPQHF.

This clone was recorded once. This chain uses TRBV5-1 with TRBJ2-3; D not resolved. There are 13 residues in the CDR3. Germline V gene lookup returns CDR1 SGHRS and CDR2 YFSETQ. Between the trimmed V and J ends, which lost 2 bases and 5 bases, there was a span of 9 bases. In DNA, the CDR3 is TGCGCCAGCAGCTTCGAGTCGAGAGATACGCAGTATTTT. Residues: CASSFESRDTQYF.

This clone was counted only a few times. The rearrangement uses TRBV7-9 and TRBJ2-7; possibly TRBD1 or TRBD2 for D (7 bases each). There are 14 residues in the CDR3. Germline values: CDR1 SEHNR, CDR2 FQNEAQ (reference sequence). Trimming shortened V by 5 bases and J by 5 bases, and 16 bases separated the two germline ends. For the CDR3, the DNA is TGTGCCAGCAGCCTCCCCCAGGGGGGGAACGAGCAGTACTTC. Translation gives CASSLPQGGNEQYF.

The CDR3 here is CASSLRGLRAGGLETQYF. The DNA for the CDR3 is TGTGCCAGCAGCTTACGGGGACTAAGGGCGGGGGGCCTCGAGACCCAGTACTTC. The chain employs TRBV11-2 and TRBJ2-5; 8 bases agree with TRBD2. This CDR3 is 18 amino acids long. V dropped 2 bases and J dropped 5; count of bases not matched to a gene: 16. Germline CDR1 is SGHAT and CDR2 is FQNNGV.

The rearrangement joins TRBV7-9 to TRBJ1-6; possibly TRBD1 for D (5 bases). Trimming cost V 2 bases and J 10 bases, with 18 bases left between them. CDR3 length: 16 amino acids. Germline values: CDR1 SEHNR, CDR2 FQNEAQ (reference sequence). CDR3: CASSLYVPREESPLHF. The CDR3 nucleotides read TGTGCCAGCAGCTTATACGTCCCCAGGGAGGAGTCACCCCTCCACTTT.

This clone is a singleton in its sample. This chain links TRBV5-1 with TRBJ2-5; 14 nucleotides agree with TRBD2. The length of the CDR3 is 18 residues. Germline values: CDR1 SGHRS, CDR2 YFSETQ. Trimming took 4 bases from V and 1 from J; bases not matched to a gene: 9. The CDR3 nucleotides read TGCGCCAGCAGCAACGGACTAGCGGGGGGAATACTCCAAGAGACCCAGTACTTC. This encodes CASSNGLAGGILQETQYF.